In this sample, the clone carrying this TCR beta chain turned up a few times. Antigen unknown. The CDR3 totals 15 residues. CDR1 SNHLY and CDR2 FYNNEI come from the germline V gene. Trimming removed 4 bases at V and 6 bases at J, with 15 bases between. This sample was included in a study of CD8 T cells in ankylosing spondylitis. Points from the study as a whole: The clones that were linked to disease were reported to be significantly enriched in matched synovial fluid samples from ankylosing spondylitis patients. Within ankylosing spondylitis blood, a TCR beta motif made up of several highly homologous variants appeared to be characteristic. Those disease-linked clones were CD8+; they were also relatively rare in peripheral blood.

TCRdb itself ran the 5' RACE reads through MiXCR, one entry per CDR3 protein. The sample shows some 840,000 distinct CDR3 sequences, over 9.5% of them seen only once. Specimen: blood, either unsorted or a sorted T cell fraction (not recorded which). The receptor was derived from a male donor with ankylosing spondylitis. The chain employs TRBV2 and TRBJ2-2; tentatively, D is TRBD1 (7 bases). CDR3 DNA: TGTGCCAGCAGTGCCCGCACAGGGGAGGCCGGGGAGCTGTTTTTT. The encoded protein is CASSARTGEAGELFF.